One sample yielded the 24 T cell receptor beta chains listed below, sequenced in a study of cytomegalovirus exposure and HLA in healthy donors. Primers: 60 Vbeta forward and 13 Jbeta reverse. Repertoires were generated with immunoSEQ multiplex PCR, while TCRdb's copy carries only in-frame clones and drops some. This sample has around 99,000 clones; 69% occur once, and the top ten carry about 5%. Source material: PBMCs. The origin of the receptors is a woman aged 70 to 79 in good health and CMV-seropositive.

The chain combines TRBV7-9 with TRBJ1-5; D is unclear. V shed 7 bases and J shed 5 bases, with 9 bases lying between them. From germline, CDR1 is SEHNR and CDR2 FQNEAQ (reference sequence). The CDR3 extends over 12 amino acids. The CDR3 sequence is CASTTDYQPQHF. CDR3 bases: TGTGCCAGCACGACGGACTATCAGCCCCAGCATTTT.

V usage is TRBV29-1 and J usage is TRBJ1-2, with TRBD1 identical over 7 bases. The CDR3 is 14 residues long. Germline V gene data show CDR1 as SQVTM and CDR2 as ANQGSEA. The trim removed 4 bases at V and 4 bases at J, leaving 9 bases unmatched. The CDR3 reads CSVAVQGQPYGYTF. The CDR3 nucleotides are TGCAGCGTTGCGGTACAGGGGCAACCCTATGGCTACACCTTC. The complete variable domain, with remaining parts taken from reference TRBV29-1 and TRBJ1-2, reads SAVISQKPSRDICQRGTSLTIQCQVDSQVTMMFWYRQQPGQSLTLIATANQGSEATYESGFVIDKFPISRPNLTFSTLTVSNMSPEDSSIYLCSVAVQGQPYGYTFGSGTRLTVV.

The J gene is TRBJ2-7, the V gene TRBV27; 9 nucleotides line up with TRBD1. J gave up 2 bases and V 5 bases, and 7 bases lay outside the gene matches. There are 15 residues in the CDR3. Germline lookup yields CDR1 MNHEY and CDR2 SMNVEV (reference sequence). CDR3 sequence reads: CASSASGTGTYEQYF. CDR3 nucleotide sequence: TGTGCCAGCAGTGCCTCCGGGACAGGGACCTACGAGCAGTACTTC.

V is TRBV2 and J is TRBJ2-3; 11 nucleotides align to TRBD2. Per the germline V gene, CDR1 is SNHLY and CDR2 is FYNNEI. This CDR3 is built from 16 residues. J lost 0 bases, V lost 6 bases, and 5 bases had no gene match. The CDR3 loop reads CASRLTSGVSTDTQYF. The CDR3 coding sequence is TGTGCCAGCAGGCTGACTAGCGGGGTGAGCACAGATACGCAGTATTTT.

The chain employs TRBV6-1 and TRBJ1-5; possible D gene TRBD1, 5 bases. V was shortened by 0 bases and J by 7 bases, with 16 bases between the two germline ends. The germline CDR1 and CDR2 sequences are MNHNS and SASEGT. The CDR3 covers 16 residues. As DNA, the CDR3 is TGTGCCAGCAGTGAAGCGCTTCTGGGGGGACGACAGCCCCAGCATTTT. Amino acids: CASSEALLGGRQPQHF.

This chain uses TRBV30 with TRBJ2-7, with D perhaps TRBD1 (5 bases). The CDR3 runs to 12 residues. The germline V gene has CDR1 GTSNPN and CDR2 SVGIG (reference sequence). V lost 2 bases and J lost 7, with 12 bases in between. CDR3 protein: CAWSSGQREQYF. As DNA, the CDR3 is TGTGCCTGGAGTTCAGGACAAAGAGAGCAGTACTTC.

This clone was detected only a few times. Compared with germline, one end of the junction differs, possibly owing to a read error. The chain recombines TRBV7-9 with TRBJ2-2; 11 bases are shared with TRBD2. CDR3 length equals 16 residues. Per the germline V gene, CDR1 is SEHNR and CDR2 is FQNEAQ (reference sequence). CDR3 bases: TGTGCCAGCAGCTTAGGACTAGCGGGGAACCCCGGGGAGCTGTTTTTT. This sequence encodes CASSLGLAGNPGELFF.

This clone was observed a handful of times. Here the CDR3 reads CASSLLAGPNTGELFF. The CDR3 DNA is TGTGCCAGCAGCCTCCTAGCGGGTCCGAACACCGGGGAGCTGTTTTTT. The chain uses TRBV7-2 and TRBJ2-2; 8 positions agree with TRBD2. Looked up from germline, CDR1 is SGHTA and CDR2 is FQGNSA. V was clipped by 5 bases and J by 0 bases; unmatched bases: 5. CDR3 length: 16 amino acids.

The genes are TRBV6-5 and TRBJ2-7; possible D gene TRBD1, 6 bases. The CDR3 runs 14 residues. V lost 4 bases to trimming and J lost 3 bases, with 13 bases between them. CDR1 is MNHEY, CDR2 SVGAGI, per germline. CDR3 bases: TGTGCCAGCAGTTCCGCCCGGACAGACTACGAGCAGTACTTC. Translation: CASSSARTDYEQYF.

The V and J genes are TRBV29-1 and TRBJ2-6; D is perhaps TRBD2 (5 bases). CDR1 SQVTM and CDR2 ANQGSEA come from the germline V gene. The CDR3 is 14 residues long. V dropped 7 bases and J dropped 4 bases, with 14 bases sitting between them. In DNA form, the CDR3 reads TGCAGCGCCGGGGAGCTCCTGGGGGCCAACGTCCTGACTTTC. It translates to CSAGELLGANVLTF.

The CDR3 nucleotides read TGTGCCAGCAGACCACAGGGTGGGTACTATGGCTACACCTTC. The encoded protein is CASRPQGGYYGYTF. The chain employs TRBV6-5 and TRBJ1-2; a possible D gene is TRBD1 (6 bases). The V gene's germline CDR1 is MNHEY and CDR2 SVGAGI. V was cut by 6 bases and J by 3 bases, with 14 bases left in between. The length of the CDR3 is 14 residues.

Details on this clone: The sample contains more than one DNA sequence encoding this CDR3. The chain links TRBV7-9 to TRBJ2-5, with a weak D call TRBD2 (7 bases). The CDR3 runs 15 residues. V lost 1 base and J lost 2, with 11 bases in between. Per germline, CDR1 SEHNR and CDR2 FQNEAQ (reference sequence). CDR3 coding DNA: TGTGCCAGCAGCTTAGGGGGGGGCGGGCAAGAGACCCAGTACTTC. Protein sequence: CASSLGGGGQETQYF. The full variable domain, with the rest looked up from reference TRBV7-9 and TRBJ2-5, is DTGVSQNPRHKITKRGQNVTFRCDPISEHNRLYWYRQTLGQGPEFLTYFQNEAQLEKSRLLSDRFSAERPKGSFSTLEIQRTEQGDSAMYLCASSLGGGGQETQYFGPGTRLLVL.

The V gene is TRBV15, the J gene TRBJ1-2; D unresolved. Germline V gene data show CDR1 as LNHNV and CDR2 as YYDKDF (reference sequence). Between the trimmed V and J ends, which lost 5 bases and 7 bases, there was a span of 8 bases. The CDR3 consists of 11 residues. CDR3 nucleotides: TGTGCCACCAGCGAGGGCTTTGGCTACACCTTC. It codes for CATSEGFGYTF.

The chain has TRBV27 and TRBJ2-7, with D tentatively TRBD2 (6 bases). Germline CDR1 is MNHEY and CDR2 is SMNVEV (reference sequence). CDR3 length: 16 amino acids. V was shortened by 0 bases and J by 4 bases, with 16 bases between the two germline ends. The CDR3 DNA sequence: TGTGCCAGCAGTTTATCGGAGGGGTTCAGTAAATACGAGCAGTACTTC. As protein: CASSLSEGFSKYEQYF.

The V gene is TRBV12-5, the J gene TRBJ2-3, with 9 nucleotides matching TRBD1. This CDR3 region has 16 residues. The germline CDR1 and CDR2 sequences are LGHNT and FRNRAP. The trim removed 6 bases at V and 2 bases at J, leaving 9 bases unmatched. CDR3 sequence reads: CASGSAGTGITDTQYF. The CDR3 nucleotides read TGTGCTAGTGGAAGCGCCGGGACAGGGATCACAGATACGCAGTATTTT.

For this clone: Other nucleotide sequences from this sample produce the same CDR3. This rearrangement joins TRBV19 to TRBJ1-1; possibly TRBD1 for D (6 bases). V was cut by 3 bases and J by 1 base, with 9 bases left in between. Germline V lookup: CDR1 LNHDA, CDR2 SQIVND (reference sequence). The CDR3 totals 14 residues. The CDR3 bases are TGTGCCAGTAGTATTACAGGGCCGAACACTGAAGCTTTCTTT. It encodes CASSITGPNTEAFF.

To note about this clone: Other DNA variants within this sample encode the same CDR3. CDR3 nucleotide sequence: TGTGCCAGCAGGGGACAGATGAACACTGAAGCTTTCTTT. Encoded protein: CASRGQMNTEAFF. The chain joins TRBV2 to TRBJ1-1, with 7 bases that match TRBD1. The J segment lost 0 bases and the V segment lost 6 bases, leaving 1 base of the junction unmatched. CDR1 is SNHLY and CDR2 is FYNNEI in the germline V gene. CDR3 length: 13 amino acids. Filled out from reference TRBV2 and TRBJ1-1, the complete variable domain reads EPEVTQTPSHQVTQMGQEVILRCVPISNHLYFYWYRQILGQKVEFLVSFYNNEISEKSEIFDDQFSVERPDGSNFTLKIRSTKLEDSAMYFCASRGQMNTEAFFGQGTRLTVV.

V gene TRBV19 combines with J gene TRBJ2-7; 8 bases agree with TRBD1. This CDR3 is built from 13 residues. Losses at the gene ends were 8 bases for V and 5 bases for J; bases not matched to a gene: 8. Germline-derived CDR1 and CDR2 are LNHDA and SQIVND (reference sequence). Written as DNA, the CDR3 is TGTGCCAGTGGGACGACAGGGGCAAACGAGCAGTACTTC. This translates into CASGTTGANEQYF.

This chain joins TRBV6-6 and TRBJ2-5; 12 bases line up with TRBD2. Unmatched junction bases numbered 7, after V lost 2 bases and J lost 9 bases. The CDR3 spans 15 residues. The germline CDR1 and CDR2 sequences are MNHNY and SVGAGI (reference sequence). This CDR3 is CASSYGTSGRAAQYF. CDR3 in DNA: TGTGCCAGCAGTTACGGGACTAGCGGGCGAGCAGCCCAGTACTTC.

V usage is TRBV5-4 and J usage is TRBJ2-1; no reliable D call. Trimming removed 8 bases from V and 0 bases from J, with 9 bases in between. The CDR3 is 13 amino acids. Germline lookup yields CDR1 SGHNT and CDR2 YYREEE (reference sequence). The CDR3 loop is CASTSSSYNEQFF. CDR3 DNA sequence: TGTGCCAGTACTTCTTCCTCCTACAATGAGCAGTTCTTC.

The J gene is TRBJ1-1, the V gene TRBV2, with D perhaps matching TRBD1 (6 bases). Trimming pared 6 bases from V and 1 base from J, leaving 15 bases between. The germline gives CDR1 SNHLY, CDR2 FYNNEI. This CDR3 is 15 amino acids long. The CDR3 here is CASRRGGNANTEAFF. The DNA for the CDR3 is TGTGCCAGCAGGAGGGGGGGAAACGCGAACACTGAAGCTTTCTTT.

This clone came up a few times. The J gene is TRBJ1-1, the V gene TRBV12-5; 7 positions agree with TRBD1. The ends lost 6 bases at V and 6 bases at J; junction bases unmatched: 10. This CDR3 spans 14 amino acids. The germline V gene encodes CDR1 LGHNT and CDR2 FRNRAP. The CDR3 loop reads CASGQGQPRAEAFF. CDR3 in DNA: TGTGCTAGTGGCCAGGGACAGCCGAGGGCTGAAGCTTTCTTT.

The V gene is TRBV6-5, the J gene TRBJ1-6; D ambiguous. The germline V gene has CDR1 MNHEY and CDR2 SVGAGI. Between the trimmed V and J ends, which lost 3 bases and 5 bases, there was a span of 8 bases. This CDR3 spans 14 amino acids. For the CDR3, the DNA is TGTGCCAGCAGTTATTCCCCAAATAATTCACCCCTCCACTTT. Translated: CASSYSPNNSPLHF.

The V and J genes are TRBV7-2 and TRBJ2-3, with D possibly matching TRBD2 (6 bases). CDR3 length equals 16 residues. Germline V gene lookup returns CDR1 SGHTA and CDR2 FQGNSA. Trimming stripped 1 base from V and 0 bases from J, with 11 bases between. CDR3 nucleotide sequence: TGTGCCAGCAGCTTAGTGGGTAGCGGAAGCACAGATACGCAGTATTTT. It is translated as CASSLVGSGSTDTQYF.